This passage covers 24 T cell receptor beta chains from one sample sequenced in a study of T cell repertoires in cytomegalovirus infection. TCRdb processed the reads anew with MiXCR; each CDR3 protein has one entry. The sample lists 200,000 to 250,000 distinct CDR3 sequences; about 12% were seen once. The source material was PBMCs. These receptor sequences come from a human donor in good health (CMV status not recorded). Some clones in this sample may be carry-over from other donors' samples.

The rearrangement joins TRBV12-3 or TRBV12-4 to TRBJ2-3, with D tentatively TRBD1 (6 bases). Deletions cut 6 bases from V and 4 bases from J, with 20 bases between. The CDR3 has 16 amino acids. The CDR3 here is CASSHNTGYVADTQYF. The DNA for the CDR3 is TGTGCCAGCAGCCATAACACAGGGTATGTCGCAGATACGCAGTATTTT.

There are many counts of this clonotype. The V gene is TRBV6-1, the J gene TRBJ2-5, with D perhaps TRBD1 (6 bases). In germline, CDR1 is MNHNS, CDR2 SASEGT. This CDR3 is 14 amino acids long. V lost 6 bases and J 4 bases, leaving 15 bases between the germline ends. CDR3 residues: CASSPTGIPETQYF. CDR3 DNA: TGTGCCAGCAGCCCAACAGGGATCCCAGAGACCCAGTACTTC.

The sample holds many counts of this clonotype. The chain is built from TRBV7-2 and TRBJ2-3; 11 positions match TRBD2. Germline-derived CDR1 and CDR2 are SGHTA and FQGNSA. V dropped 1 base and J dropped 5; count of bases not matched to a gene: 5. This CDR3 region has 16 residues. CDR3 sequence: CASSLELAGALDTQYF. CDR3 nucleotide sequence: TGTGCCAGCAGCTTAGAACTAGCGGGAGCTTTAGATACGCAGTATTTT.

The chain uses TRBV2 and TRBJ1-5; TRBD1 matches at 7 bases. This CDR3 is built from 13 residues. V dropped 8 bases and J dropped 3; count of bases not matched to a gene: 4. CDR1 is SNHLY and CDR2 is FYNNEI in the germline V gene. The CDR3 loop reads CASEQGFNQPQHF. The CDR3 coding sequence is TGTGCCAGCGAACAGGGGTTCAATCAGCCCCAGCATTTT.

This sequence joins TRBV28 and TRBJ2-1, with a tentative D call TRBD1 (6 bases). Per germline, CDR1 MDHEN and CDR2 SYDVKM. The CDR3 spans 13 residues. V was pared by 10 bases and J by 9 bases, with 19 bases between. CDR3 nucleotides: TGTGCCACCAGGGGACGTATAGGCGGTGAGCAGTTCTTC. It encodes CATRGRIGGEQFF.

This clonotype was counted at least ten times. The CDR3 DNA reads as TGTGCCAGCAGCCGACTGGTCGATACAGATACGCAGTATTTT. It encodes CASSRLVDTDTQYF. The chain carries TRBV14 and TRBJ2-3; D ambiguous. Germline CDR1 is SGHDN and CDR2 is FVKESK. The CDR3 length is 14 residues. The V and J ends lost 4 bases and 3 bases respectively, with 11 bases between them.

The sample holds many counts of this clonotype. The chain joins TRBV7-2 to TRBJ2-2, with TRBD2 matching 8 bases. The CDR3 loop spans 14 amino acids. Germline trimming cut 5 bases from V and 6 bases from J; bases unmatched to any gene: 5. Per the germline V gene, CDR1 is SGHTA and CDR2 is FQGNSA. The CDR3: CASSPTSAPGELFF. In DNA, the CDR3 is TGTGCCAGCAGCCCGACTAGCGCCCCCGGGGAGCTGTTTTTT.

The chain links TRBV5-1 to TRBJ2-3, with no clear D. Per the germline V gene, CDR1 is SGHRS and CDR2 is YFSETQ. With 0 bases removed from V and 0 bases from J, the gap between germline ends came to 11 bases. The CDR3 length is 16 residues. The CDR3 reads CASSLGAVTSTDTQYF. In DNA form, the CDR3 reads TGCGCCAGCAGCTTGGGGGCAGTAACTAGCACAGATACGCAGTATTTT. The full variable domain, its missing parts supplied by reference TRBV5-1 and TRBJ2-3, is KAGVTQTPRYLIKTRGQQVTLSCSPISGHRSVSWYQQTPGQGLQFLFEYFSETQRNKGNFPGRFSGRQFSNSRSEMNVSTLELGDSALYLCASSLGAVTSTDTQYFGPGTRLTVL.

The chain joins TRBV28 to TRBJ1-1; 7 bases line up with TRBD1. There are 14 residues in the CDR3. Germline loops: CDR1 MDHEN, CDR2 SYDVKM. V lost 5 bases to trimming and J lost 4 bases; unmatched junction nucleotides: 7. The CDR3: CASSATGTTTEAFF. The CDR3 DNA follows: TGTGCCAGCAGTGCGACAGGGACGACCACTGAAGCTTTCTTT.

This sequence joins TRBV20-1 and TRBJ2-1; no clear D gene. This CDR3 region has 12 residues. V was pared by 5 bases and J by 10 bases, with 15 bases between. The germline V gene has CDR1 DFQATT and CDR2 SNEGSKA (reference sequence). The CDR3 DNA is TGCAGTGCTCTTGACTCTTTACTCGAGCAGTTCTTC. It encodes CSALDSLLEQFF.

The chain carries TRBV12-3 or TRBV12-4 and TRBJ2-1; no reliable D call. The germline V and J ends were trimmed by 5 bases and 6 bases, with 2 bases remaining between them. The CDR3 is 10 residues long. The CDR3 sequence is CASSTNEQFF. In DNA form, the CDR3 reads TGTGCCAGCAGTACCAATGAGCAGTTCTTC.

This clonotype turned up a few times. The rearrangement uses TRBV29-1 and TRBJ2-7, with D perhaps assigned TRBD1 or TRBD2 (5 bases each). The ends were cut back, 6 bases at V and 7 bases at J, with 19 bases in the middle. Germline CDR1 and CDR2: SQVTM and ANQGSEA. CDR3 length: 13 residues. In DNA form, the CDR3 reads TGCAGCGTCTGGGACCCCCAAAGGGTGGAGCAGTACTTC. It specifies CSVWDPQRVEQYF.

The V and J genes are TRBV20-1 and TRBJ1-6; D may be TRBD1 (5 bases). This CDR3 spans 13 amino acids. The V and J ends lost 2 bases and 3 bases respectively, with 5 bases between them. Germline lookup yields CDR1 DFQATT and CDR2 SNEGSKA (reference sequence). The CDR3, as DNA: TGCAGTGCTAGACAGGGCTATAATTCACCCCTCCACTTT. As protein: CSARQGYNSPLHF.

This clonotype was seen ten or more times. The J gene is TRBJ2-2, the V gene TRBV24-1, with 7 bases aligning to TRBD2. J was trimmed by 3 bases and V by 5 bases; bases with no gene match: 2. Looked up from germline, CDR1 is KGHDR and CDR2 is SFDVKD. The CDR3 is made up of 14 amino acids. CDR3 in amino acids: CATSVGRDTGELFF. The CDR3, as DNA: TGTGCCACCAGTGTAGGGAGGGACACCGGGGAGCTGTTTTTT.

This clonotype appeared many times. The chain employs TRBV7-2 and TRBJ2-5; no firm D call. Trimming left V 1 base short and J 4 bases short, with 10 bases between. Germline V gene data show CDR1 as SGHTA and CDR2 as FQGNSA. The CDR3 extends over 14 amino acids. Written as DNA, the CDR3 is TGTGCCAGCAGCTTAGTTAGTCTTGTAGAGACCCAGTACTTC. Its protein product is CASSLVSLVETQYF.

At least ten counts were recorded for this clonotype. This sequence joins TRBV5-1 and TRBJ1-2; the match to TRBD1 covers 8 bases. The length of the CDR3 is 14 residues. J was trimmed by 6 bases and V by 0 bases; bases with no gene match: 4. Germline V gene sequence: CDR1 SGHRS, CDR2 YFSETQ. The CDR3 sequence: CASSLAGGGDGYTF. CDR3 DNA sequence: TGCGCCAGCAGCTTGGCAGGGGGCGGCGATGGCTACACCTTC.

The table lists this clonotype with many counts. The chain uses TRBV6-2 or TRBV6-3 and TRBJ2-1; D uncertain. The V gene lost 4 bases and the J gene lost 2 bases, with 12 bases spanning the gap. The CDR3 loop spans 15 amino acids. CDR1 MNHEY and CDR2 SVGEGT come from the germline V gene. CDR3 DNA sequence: TGTGCCAGCAGTTCAGACTTCCGAGCCTACAATGAGCAGTTCTTC. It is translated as CASSSDFRAYNEQFF.

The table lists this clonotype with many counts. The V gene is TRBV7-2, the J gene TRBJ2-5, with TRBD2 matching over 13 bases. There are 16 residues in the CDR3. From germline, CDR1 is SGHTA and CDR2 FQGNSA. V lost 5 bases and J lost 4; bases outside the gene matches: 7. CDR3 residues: CASSRLAGGSRETQYF. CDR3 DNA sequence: TGTGCCAGCAGCCGACTAGCGGGGGGATCTCGAGAGACCCAGTACTTC.

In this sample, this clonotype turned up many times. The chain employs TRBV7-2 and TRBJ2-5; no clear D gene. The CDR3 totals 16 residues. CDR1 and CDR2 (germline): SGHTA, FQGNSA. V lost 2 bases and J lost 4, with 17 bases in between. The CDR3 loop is CASSLNLRVGAETQYF. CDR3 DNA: TGTGCCAGCAGCTTAAACCTCCGGGTCGGCGCAGAGACCCAGTACTTC.

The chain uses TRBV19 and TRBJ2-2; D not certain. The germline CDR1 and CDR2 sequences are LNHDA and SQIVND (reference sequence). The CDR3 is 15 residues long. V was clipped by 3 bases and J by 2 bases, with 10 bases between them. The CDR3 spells CASSITQQNTGELFF. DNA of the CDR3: TGTGCCAGTAGTATCACCCAACAAAACACCGGGGAGCTGTTTTTT. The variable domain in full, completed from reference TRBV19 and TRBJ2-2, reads DGGITQSPKYLFRKEGQNVTLSCEQNLNHDAMYWYRQDPGQGLRLIYYSQIVNDFQKGDIAEGYSVSREKKESFPLTVTSAQKNPTAFYLCASSITQQNTGELFFGEGSRLTVL.

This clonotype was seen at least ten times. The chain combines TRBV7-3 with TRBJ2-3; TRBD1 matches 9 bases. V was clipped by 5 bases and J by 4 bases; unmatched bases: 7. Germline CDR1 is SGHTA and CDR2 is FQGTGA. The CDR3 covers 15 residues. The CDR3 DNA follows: TGTGCCAGCAGCCGTACAGGGGGCGCCTCAGATACGCAGTATTTT. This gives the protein CASSRTGGASDTQYF.

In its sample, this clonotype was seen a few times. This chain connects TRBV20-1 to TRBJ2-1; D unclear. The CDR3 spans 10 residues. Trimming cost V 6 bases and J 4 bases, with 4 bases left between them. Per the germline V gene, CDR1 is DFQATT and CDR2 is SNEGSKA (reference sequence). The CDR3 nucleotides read TGCAGTGCCCTTTACAATGAGCAGTTCTTC. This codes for CSALYNEQFF.

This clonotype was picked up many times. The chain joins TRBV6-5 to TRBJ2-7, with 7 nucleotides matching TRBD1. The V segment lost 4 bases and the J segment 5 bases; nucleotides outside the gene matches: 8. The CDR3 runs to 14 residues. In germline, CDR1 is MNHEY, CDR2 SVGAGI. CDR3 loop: CASSSWTDRDEQYF. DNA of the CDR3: TGTGCCAGCAGTTCCTGGACTGACAGGGACGAGCAGTACTTC.

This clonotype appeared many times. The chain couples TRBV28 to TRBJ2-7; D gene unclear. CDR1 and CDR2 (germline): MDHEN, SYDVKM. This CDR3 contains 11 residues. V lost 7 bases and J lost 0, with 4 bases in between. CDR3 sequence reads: CASMSSYEQYF. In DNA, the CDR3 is TGTGCCAGCATGAGCTCCTACGAGCAGTACTTC.